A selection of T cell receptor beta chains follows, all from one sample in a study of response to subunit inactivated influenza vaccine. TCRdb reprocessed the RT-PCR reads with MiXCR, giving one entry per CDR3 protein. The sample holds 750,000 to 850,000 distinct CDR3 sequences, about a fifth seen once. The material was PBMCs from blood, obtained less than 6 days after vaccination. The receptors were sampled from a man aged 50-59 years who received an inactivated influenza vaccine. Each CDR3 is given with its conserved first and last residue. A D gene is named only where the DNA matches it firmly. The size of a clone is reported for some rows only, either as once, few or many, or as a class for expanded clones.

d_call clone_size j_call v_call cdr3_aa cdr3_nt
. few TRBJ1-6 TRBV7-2 CASSLDRERSPLHF TGTGCCAGCAGCTTAGACAGGGAAAGGTCACCCCTCCACTTT
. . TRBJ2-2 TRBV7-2 CASTQATGHTGELFF TGTGCCAGCACCCAAGCAACAGGTCACACCGGGGAGCTGTTTTTT
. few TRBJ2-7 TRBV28 CASSLTPGNNEQYF TGTGCCAGCAGTTTAACCCCCGGGAACAACGAGCAGTACTTC
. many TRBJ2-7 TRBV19 CASSPLRGRANEQYF TGTGCCAGTAGTCCTTTAAGAGGCAGGGCCAACGAGCAGTACTTC
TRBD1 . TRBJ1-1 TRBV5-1 CASSLYSGTGKAEAFF TGCGCCAGCAGCTTATATTCTGGGACAGGGAAGGCTGAAGCTTTCTTT
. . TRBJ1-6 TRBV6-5 CASSYDGGLNSPLHF TGTGCCAGCAGTTACGATGGCGGACTGAATTCACCCCTCCACTTT
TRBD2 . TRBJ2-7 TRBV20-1 CSALAGGSYGEQYF TGCAGTGCGCTAGCGGGGGGCTCTTACGGCGAGCAGTACTTC
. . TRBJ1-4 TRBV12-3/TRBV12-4 CASARGDEKLFF TGTGCCAGCGCTAGGGGAGATGAAAAACTGTTTTTT
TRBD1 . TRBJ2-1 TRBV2 CASSDRTGALNEQFF TGTGCCAGCAGTGATCGGACAGGGGCCCTCAATGAGCAGTTCTTC
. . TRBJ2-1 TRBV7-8 CASSHWDRSSNEQFF TGTGCCAGCAGCCACTGGGACCGCTCTTCCAATGAGCAGTTCTTC
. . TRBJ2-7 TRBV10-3 CAISDSGGYEQYF TGTGCCATCAGTGATTCTGGGGGGTACGAGCAGTACTTC
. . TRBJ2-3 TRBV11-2 CASSLAVAADTQYF TGTGCCAGCAGCTTAGCGGTAGCAGCAGATACGCAGTATTTT